Below are 25 T cell receptor beta chains sequenced from a single sample in a study of neurological immune-mediated disorders (dated by TCRdb to 2018 to 2020). Library preparation used 5' RACE. These reads were obtained on an Illumina HiSeq 2500. TCRdb trimmed public reads at Q25 via fastp, called clones via MiXCR and kept in-frame beta chains. Merged by CDR3 protein, the rows form single entries marked with the most common genes and DNA. A total of 55,000 to 70,000 distinct CDR3 sequences appear in this sample, 3.2% of them only once. The ten largest clonotypes hold under 6.5% of the sample. Sequenced input: PBMCs. Source of these receptors: a woman aged 45-65 years with multiple sclerosis.

This clonotype showed up many times. V gene TRBV12-3 or TRBV12-4 combines with J gene TRBJ2-1, with 7 nucleotides matching TRBD2. This CDR3 has 20 amino acids. The V and J ends lost 2 bases and 5 bases, in that order; junction bases with no gene match: 21. The chain's CDR3 is CASSLSFFYLVGGRNNEQFF. The CDR3 DNA is TGTGCCAGCAGTTTATCTTTCTTCTATTTGGTTGGCGGGAGAAACAATGAGCAGTTCTTC.

J is TRBJ2-1 and V is TRBV7-9; possibly TRBD1 or TRBD2 for D (6 bases each). Germline values: CDR1 SEHNR, CDR2 FQNEAQ (reference sequence). V lost 3 bases and J 0 bases, leaving 15 bases between the germline ends. This CDR3 is built from 17 residues. The CDR3 coding sequence is TGTGCCAGCAGCTTTAAGGGGGGCCAGGGCTCCTACAATGAGCAGTTCTTC. It translates to CASSFKGGQGSYNEQFF.

This clonotype showed up many times. The J gene is TRBJ1-6, the V gene TRBV28; D not certain. Germline V gene lookup returns CDR1 MDHEN and CDR2 SYDVKM. V gave up 1 base and J gave up 7 bases, with 11 bases separating them. There are 15 residues in the CDR3. This CDR3 is CASSLSAGVNSPLHF. The CDR3 DNA is TGTGCCAGCAGTTTATCGGCTGGGGTGAATTCACCCCTCCACTTT.

The table lists this clonotype with many counts. The chain recombines TRBV20-1 with TRBJ2-1; 9 positions agree with TRBD2. The J segment lost 4 bases and the V segment lost 8 bases, leaving 9 bases of the junction unmatched. This CDR3 has 14 residues. Per the germline V gene, CDR1 is DFQATT and CDR2 is SNEGSKA (reference sequence). CDR3 residues: CSYSGGRLYNEQFF. CDR3 sequence (DNA): TGCAGTTACAGCGGGGGGAGGTTGTACAATGAGCAGTTCTTC.

This clonotype has more than one count but fewer than ten. One base away lies a much larger clone, so this may be a sequencing read error. V and J are TRBV19 and TRBJ1-5, with 8 bases fitting TRBD1. Per germline, CDR1 LNHDA and CDR2 SQIVND (reference sequence). This CDR3 is 14 amino acids long. CDR3 nucleotides: TGTGCCAGTAGACCGACAGGGGACAGTCAGCACCAGCATTTT. This encodes CASRPTGDSQHQHF. Full variable domain (remainder filled in from reference TRBV19 and TRBJ1-5): DGGITQSPKYLFRKEGQNVTLSCEQNLNHDAMYWYRQDPGQGLRLIYYSQIVNDFQKGDIAEGYSVSREKKESFPLTVTSAQKNPTAFYLCASRPTGDSQHQHFGDGTRLSIL.

This clonotype was observed many times. The V and J genes are TRBV28 and TRBJ2-5; 7 bases fit TRBD1. The ends lost 6 bases at V and 4 bases at J; junction bases unmatched: 11. The CDR3 has 15 amino acids. CDR1 is MDHEN and CDR2 is SYDVKM in the germline V gene. The CDR3 region has the DNA TGTGCCAGCAGACCAACAGGGGCTAGGACAGAGACCCAGTACTTC. Its protein is CASRPTGARTETQYF.

This clonotype was seen ten or more times. V and J are TRBV7-2 and TRBJ2-3, with 13 positions matching TRBD2. Trimming at V came to 5 bases and at J to 5 bases, leaving 7 bases not matched to a gene. Germline V gene lookup returns CDR1 SGHTA and CDR2 FQGNSA. The CDR3 runs 16 residues. Here the CDR3 reads CASSIGLAGAGDTQYF. CDR3 DNA sequence: TGTGCCAGCAGCATCGGACTAGCGGGGGCGGGAGATACGCAGTATTTT.

This clonotype was seen repeatedly, ten times or more. The rearrangement uses TRBV15 and TRBJ1-4; D gene unclear. Per the germline V gene, CDR1 is LNHNV and CDR2 is YYDKDF (reference sequence). The CDR3 is 13 residues long. Trimming took off 6 bases at V and 7 bases at J, with 12 bases between the two ends. CDR3 sequence (DNA): TGTGCCACCAGGGTCCGGTTGCCTGAAAAACTGTTTTTT. Residues: CATRVRLPEKLFF.

This clonotype was counted many times. CDR3 amino acids: CASSQEASGSYTDTQYF. The CDR3 bases are TGCGCCAGCAGCCAAGAGGCTAGCGGGAGCTACACAGATACGCAGTATTTT. This chain uses TRBV4-3 with TRBJ2-3; 10 bases are a match to TRBD2. The germline CDR1 and CDR2 sequences are LGHNA and YSLEER. This CDR3 comprises 17 residues. V shed 0 bases, J shed 2 bases, and the junction held 5 bases outside the gene matches.

This clonotype was seen repeatedly, ten times or more. The chain couples TRBV7-2 to TRBJ2-5, with TRBD1 matching 9 bases. Germline V gene sequence: CDR1 SGHTA, CDR2 FQGNSA. The CDR3 totals 14 residues. V was pared by 4 bases and J by 4 bases, with 4 bases of the junction left unmatched. The CDR3 region is CASSSGQGTETQYF. The CDR3 DNA reads TGTGCCAGCAGCTCAGGACAGGGGACAGAGACCCAGTACTTC.

This clonotype was detected many times. This rearrangement joins TRBV7-2 to TRBJ2-1; 8 bases are shared with TRBD1. Trimming at V came to 5 bases and at J to 1 base, leaving 7 bases not matched to a gene. The CDR3 loop spans 16 amino acids. Germline assignment: CDR1 SGHTA and CDR2 FQGNSA. This chain's CDR3 is CASSGWTGKSYNEQFF. CDR3 DNA sequence: TGTGCCAGCAGCGGGTGGACAGGGAAATCCTACAATGAGCAGTTCTTC. The full variable domain, completed using reference TRBV7-2 and TRBJ2-1, is GAGVSQSPSNKVTEKGKDVELRCDPISGHTALYWYRQSLGQGLEFLIYFQGNSAPDKSGLPSDRFSAERTGGSVSTLTIQRTQQEDSAVYLCASSGWTGKSYNEQFFGPGTRLTVL.

This clonotype was seen at least ten times. The chain couples TRBV29-1 to TRBJ2-5; 8 nucleotides agree with TRBD1. Germline V gives CDR1 SQVTM, CDR2 ANQGSEA. The CDR3 loop spans 15 amino acids. V shed 6 bases and J 4 bases; nucleotides not matched to a gene: 13. The CDR3 sequence is CSVNPATGGRETQYF. CDR3 DNA: TGCAGCGTCAACCCAGCCACAGGGGGGAGAGAGACCCAGTACTTC.

This clonotype appeared many times. The chain is built from TRBV7-2 and TRBJ1-2; tentatively, D is TRBD1 (6 bases). Trimming pared 5 bases from V and 0 bases from J, leaving 19 bases between. Germline lookup yields CDR1 SGHTA and CDR2 FQGNSA. The CDR3 loop spans 17 amino acids. The CDR3 DNA reads as TGTGCCAGCAGCGCCCGCTCGGGGGGCGCGTCTAACTATGGCTACACCTTC. Protein product: CASSARSGGASNYGYTF.

This clonotype has a count of ten or more. This chain links TRBV20-1 with TRBJ2-7; 11 positions agree with TRBD2. Germline V CDR1 and CDR2: DFQATT, SNEGSKA (reference sequence). The trim removed 3 bases at V and 2 bases at J, leaving 0 bases unmatched. CDR3 length: 13 amino acids. The CDR3 DNA sequence: TGCAGTGCTAGGACTAGCGGGACCTACGAGCAGTACTTC. This translates into CSARTSGTYEQYF.

In its sample, this clonotype was seen many times. The chain uses TRBV12-3 or TRBV12-4 and TRBJ2-5, with D hard to call. V was cut by 3 bases and J by 1 base, with 9 bases left in between. The CDR3 covers 14 residues. The DNA of the CDR3 is TGTGCCAGCAGTTTCTCCGGTTTCCAAGAGACCCAGTACTTC. Protein: CASSFSGFQETQYF.

This clonotype was seen ten or more times. The chain is built from TRBV5-1 and TRBJ2-1; no firm D call. Trimming stripped 0 bases from V and 8 bases from J, with 6 bases between. CDR3 length: 12 amino acids. Germline loops: CDR1 SGHRS, CDR2 YFSETQ. The chain's CDR3 is CASSLVTDEQFF. The CDR3 region has the DNA TGCGCCAGCAGCTTGGTTACGGATGAGCAGTTCTTC. The whole variable domain, filled in from reference TRBV5-1 and TRBJ2-1, reads KAGVTQTPRYLIKTRGQQVTLSCSPISGHRSVSWYQQTPGQGLQFLFEYFSETQRNKGNFPGRFSGRQFSNSRSEMNVSTLELGDSALYLCASSLVTDEQFFGPGTRLTVL.

This clonotype was counted many times. The chain carries TRBV5-1 and TRBJ1-3; D gene uncertain. The CDR3 sequence is 13 residues long. The germline gives CDR1 SGHRS, CDR2 YFSETQ. The V end was cut by 4 bases, the J end by 4 bases, with 9 bases between. As DNA, the CDR3 is TGCGCCAGCAGCCCCGACATCGGAAACACCATATATTTT. It encodes CASSPDIGNTIYF.

This clonotype has ten or more counts. The chain employs TRBV12-3 or TRBV12-4 and TRBJ1-1; D ambiguous. Trimming took 6 bases from V and 5 from J, leaving 13 bases between them. This CDR3 region has 13 residues. This CDR3 reads CASSLLPGTEAFF. CDR3 nucleotide sequence: TGTGCCAGCAGCCTCCTCCCGGGGACTGAAGCTTTCTTT.

This clonotype has a handful of counts. The rearrangement joins TRBV20-1 to TRBJ1-2, with D possibly TRBD1 on 6 matching bases. The germline V gene encodes CDR1 DFQATT and CDR2 SNEGSKA (reference sequence). Trimming took off 3 bases at V and 1 base at J, with 9 bases between the two ends. The CDR3 runs to 13 residues. CDR3 sequence (DNA): TGCAGTGCTAGCGGCAGGGGTAACTATGGCTACACCTTC. Protein sequence: CSASGRGNYGYTF.

This clonotype was detected ten times or more. The V call is TRBV5-5, the J call TRBJ1-5; 7 nucleotides agree with TRBD1. The CDR3 runs 15 residues. The germline CDR1 and CDR2 sequences are SGHKS and YYEKEE (reference sequence). J gave up 7 bases and V 2 bases, and 9 bases lay outside the gene matches. The CDR3 sequence is CASSLWSTGNQPQHF. Written as DNA, the CDR3 is TGTGCCAGCAGCTTATGGTCGACAGGGAACCAGCCCCAGCATTTT.

This clonotype was recorded many times. V and J are TRBV7-2 and TRBJ2-3; D is ambiguous. The CDR3 is 15 residues long. The germline gives CDR1 SGHTA, CDR2 FQGNSA. V dropped 1 base and J dropped 2 bases, with 10 bases sitting between them. The CDR3, as DNA: TGTGCCAGCAGCTTAGTTAGCAGATTCACAGATACGCAGTATTTT. This sequence encodes CASSLVSRFTDTQYF. Combining the CDR3 with reference TRBV7-2 and TRBJ2-3 gives the whole variable domain GAGVSQSPSNKVTEKGKDVELRCDPISGHTALYWYRQSLGQGLEFLIYFQGNSAPDKSGLPSDRFSAERTGGSVSTLTIQRTQQEDSAVYLCASSLVSRFTDTQYFGPGTRLTVL.

Many counts were recorded for this clonotype. The chain uses TRBV20-1 and TRBJ2-2; 8 nucleotides agree with TRBD2. V lost 3 bases, J lost 7 bases, and 4 bases stayed unmatched. Germline V gene data show CDR1 as DFQATT and CDR2 as SNEGSKA (reference sequence). The CDR3 has 13 amino acids. The CDR3 coding sequence is TGCAGTGCTAGTCGTCTAGCGGGCGGGGAGCTGTTTTTT. Translating it yields CSASRLAGGELFF.

This clonotype occurred many times. The chain is built from TRBV7-2 and TRBJ2-7, with D possibly TRBD2 on 5 matching bases. The germline V gene encodes CDR1 SGHTA and CDR2 FQGNSA. The CDR3 has 14 amino acids. V lost 2 bases and J lost 5, with 13 bases in between. In DNA, the CDR3 is TGTGCCAGCAGCTTAAGGACTTCTCTGAACGAGCAGTACTTC. This encodes CASSLRTSLNEQYF.

This clonotype was observed at least ten times. The CDR3 spells CASSYGVIWETQYF. For the CDR3, the DNA is TGTGCCAGCAGTTACGGGGTAATTTGGGAGACCCAGTACTTC. The gene calls are TRBV6-6 and TRBJ2-5; no clear D gene. This CDR3 comprises 14 residues. The germline gives CDR1 MNHNY, CDR2 SVGAGI (reference sequence). With 2 bases removed from V and 5 bases from J, the gap between germline ends came to 12 bases.

This clonotype was counted many times. The chain uses TRBV18 and TRBJ1-1, with D hard to call. The germline gives CDR1 KGHSH, CDR2 LQKENI. This CDR3 is 14 amino acids long. The germline V and J ends were trimmed by 1 base and 3 bases, with 9 bases remaining between them. CDR3 DNA sequence: TGTGCCAGCTCACCACGTGGTGGGGACACTGAAGCTTTCTTT. It translates to CASSPRGGDTEAFF.